These T cell receptor beta chains were read from a single sample in a study of sequential checkpoint blockade in melanoma. Here immunoSEQ multiplex PCR was the method, and the copy in TCRdb shows in-frame clones only, minus some. The sample lists more than 10,000 clones, less than 75% occurring once. The input for sequencing was CD8+ T cells sorted from blood (inferred from file names), taken from a patient given nivolumab and ipilimumab in sequence. All receptors come from a human donor with melanoma. Each CDR3 is given with its conserved first and last residue. D genes are given only for firm matches. Only part of the rows carry a size: once, few, many, or a class if the clone is expanded.

.	19	TRBV15	.	TRBJ2-5	TGTGCCACCAGCAGAGATCGGCGGCTCGAACTCCCTGGACAAGAGACCCAGTACTTC	CATSRDRRLELPGQETQYF
large	13	TRBV28	.	TRBJ2-1	TGTGCCAGCAGTTTGCCGGACTCCCATGAGCAGTTCTTC	CASSLPDSHEQFF
.	14	TRBV19	.	TRBJ1-1	TGTGCCAGTAGATTAGGGGAAACTAACACTGAAGCTTTCTTT	CASRLGETNTEAFF
few	15	TRBV9	.	TRBJ2-3	TGTGCCAGCAGCGTAGGGGCAGGTCGAGTATATACGCAGTATTTT	CASSVGAGRVYTQYF
.	16	TRBV27	TRBD1	TRBJ2-4	TGTGCCAGCAGTTCCCAACAGGGGGCGGACAAAAACATTCAGTACTTC	CASSSQQGADKNIQYF
few	19	TRBV4-1	.	TRBJ2-5	TGCGCCAGCAGCCAAGGAAGGGGGGGAGCGGGCCGATGGGAGGAGACCCAGTACTTC	CASSQGRGGAGRWEETQYF
once	16	TRBV7-2	TRBD2	TRBJ2-1	TGTGCCAGCAGCTTACTAGGACTAGCGGCTGGCAATGAGCAGTTCTTC	CASSLLGLAAGNEQFF
large	15	TRBV28	TRBD2	TRBJ2-7	TGTGCCAGCAGAAGCGGGGGGACGGGCTCCTACGAGCAGTACTTC	CASRSGGTGSYEQYF
.	14	TRBV7-6	TRBD1	TRBJ2-7	TGTGCCAGCAGCTGGGGACAGGATTCCTACGAGCAGTACTTC	CASSWGQDSYEQYF
medium-sized	18	TRBV9	TRBD2	TRBJ2-7	TGTGCCAGCAGCCCCGGACTAGCGGGAGCCGGGCCCCCTTCCGAGCAGTACTTC	CASSPGLAGAGPPSEQYF